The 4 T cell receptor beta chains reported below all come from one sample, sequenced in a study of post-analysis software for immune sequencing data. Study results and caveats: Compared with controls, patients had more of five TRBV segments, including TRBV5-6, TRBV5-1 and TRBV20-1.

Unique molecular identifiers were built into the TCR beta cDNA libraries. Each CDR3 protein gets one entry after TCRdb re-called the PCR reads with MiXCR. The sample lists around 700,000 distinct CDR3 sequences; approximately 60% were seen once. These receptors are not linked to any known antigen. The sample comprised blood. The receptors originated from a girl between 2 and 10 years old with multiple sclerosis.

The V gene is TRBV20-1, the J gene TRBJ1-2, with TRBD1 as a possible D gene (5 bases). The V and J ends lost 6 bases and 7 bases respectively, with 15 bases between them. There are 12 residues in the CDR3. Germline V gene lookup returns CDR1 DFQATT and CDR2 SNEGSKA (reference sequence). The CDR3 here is CSARIAGSGYTF. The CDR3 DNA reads TGCAGTGCCCGCATAGCAGGGAGTGGCTACACCTTC.

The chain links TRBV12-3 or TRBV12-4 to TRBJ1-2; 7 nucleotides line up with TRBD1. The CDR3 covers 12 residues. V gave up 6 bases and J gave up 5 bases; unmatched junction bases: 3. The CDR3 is CASRQGTYGYTF. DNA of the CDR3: TGTGCCAGCAGACAGGGGACGTATGGCTACACCTTC.

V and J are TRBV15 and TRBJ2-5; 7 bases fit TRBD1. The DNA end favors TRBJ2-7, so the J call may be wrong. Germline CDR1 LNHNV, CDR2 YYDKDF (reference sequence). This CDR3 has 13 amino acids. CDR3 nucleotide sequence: TGTGCCGCTTCTCGGGACAGAGGGGCCGAGCAGTACTTC. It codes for CAASRDRGAEQYF.

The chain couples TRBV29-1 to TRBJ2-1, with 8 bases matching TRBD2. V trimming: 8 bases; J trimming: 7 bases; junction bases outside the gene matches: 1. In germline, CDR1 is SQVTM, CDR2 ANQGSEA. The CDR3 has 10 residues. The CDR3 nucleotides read TGCAGCATAGCGGGGAATGAGCAGTTCTTC. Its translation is CSIAGNEQFF.